This paragraph reports one T cell receptor (beta chain). Its antigen is unidentified. immunoSEQ v3.0 was run at survey level. Repertoires were generated with immunoSEQ multiplex PCR, while TCRdb's copy carries only in-frame clones and drops some. The sample includes 15,000 or so clones, 70% to 90% of them seen just once. CDR1 and CDR2 (germline): SGHNT, YYREEE (reference sequence). The CDR3 is made up of 16 amino acids. After removal of 0 bases from V and 4 bases from J, the junction contained 7 bases not matched to a gene. This sample was taken from a study of long-term antiretroviral therapy in people with HIV. Study details: Samples from the earliest time points predate the 2015 immediate-ART recommendation by about a decade.

Study-wide results and caveats: Controls exceeded HIV repertoires in CDR3 length range.

The receptor was derived from a man aged 40-49 years with HIV. The rearrangement uses TRBV5-4 and TRBJ2-1, with TRBD2 matching 7 bases. Material: unsorted PBMCs, obtained 6.2 years after starting antiretroviral therapy. This chain's CDR3 is CASSLAGGVGYNEQFF. The CDR3 DNA follows: TGTGCCAGCAGCTTGGCGGGGGGAGTAGGTTACAATGAGCAGTTCTTC.